This T cell receptor beta chain derives from a study of blood T cell repertoires in COVID-19. On the study more broadly: Donors in the United States, Italy and Spain gave samples during acute or convalescent COVID-19.

Original data processing: Amplified reference gene primers provided the basis for estimating nucleated cell counts. The data were produced by immunoSEQ multiplex PCR, yet TCRdb's version contains in-frame clones alone and is incomplete. Clone size and the V and J calls come from that table; the DNA yielded D and trimming. The table includes 300,000 to 400,000 clones, 80% to 90% detected once. This CDR3 spans 13 amino acids. Trimming left V 5 bases short and J 8 bases short, with 13 bases between. Germline V gives CDR1 LGHNA, CDR2 YSLEER. The source is a woman in her 50s with COVID-19, enrolled during active disease. The chain employs TRBV4-3 and TRBJ2-1; no clear D. Material for sequencing was peripheral blood. The CDR3, as DNA: TGCGCCAGCAGCACTCGTCTTCGGGATGAGCAGTTCTTC. Amino acid sequence: CASSTRLRDEQFF.